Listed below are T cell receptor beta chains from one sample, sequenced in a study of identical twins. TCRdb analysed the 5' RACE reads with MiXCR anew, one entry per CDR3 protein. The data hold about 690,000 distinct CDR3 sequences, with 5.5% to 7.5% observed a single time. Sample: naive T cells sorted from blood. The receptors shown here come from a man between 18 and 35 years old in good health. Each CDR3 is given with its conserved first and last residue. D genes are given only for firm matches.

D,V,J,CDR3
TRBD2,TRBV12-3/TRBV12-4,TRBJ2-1,CASSLARGLAGLYNEQFF
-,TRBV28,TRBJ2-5,CASSFSGADQETQYF
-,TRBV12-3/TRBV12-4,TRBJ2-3,CASHPAIDTQYF
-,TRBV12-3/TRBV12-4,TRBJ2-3,CASSKRTQWGTDTQYF
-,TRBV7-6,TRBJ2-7,CASSLNNRADIYEQYF
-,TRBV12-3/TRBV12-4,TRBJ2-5,CASSLEGFGSQYF
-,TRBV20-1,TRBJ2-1,CSARANEQFF
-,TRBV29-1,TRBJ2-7,CSVGKQGAQYF
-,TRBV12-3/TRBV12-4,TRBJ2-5,CASSFGGAETQYF
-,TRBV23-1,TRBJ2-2,CARMRTNTGELFF
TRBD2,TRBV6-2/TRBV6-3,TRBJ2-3,CASSSPLNRLAAFRQYF
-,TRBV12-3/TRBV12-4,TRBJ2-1,CASISIRGEADEQFF
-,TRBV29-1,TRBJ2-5,CSVEGLHVKETQYF
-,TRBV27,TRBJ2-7,CASSLVLEDSYEQYF
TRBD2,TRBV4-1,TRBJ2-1,CASRLLLAGGPVEQFF
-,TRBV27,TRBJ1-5,CASSLSWSFGRFQPQHF
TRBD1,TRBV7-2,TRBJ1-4,CASSKDRVGEKLFF
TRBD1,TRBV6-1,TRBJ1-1,CASQGDYMNTEAFF
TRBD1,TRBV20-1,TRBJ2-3,CSARTGGSDTQYF
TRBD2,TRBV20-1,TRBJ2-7,CSARASSGPYEQYF
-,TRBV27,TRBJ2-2,CASSPTRAGELFF
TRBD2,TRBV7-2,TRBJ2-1,CASSLAPKGLAGKYNEQFF
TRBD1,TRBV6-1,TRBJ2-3,CASSPTLSGGLGYF
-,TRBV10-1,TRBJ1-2,CASSESISSPDGYTF
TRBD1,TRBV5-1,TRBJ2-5,CASHGQGAGETQYF
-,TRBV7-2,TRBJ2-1,CASSLAGRSYNEQFF
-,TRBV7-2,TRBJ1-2,CASSSRSGWDGYTF
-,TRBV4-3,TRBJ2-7,CASSQDMGRGGEQYF
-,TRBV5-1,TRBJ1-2,CASSFRDYGYTF
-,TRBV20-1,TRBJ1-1,CSARGALNTEAFF
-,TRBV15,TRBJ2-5,CATSLGAGPRETQYF
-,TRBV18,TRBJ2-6,CASSPPAGAFSGANVLTF
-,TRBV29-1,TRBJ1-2,CSVEDLNRNYGYTF
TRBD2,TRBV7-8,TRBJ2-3,CASSPPWEGSTDTQYF
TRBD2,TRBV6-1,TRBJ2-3,CASRSGDSRTQYF
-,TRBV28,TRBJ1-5,CASSLTGSEPQHF
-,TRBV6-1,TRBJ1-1,CASSPGPFTEAFF
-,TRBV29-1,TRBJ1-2,CSVWSVGGYTF
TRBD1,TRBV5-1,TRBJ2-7,CASSFRGGQEGYEQYF
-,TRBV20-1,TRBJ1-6,CSARDNGDTSRISPLHF
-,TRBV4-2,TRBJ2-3,CASSQDSRDTQYF
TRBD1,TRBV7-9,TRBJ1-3,CASSLGGQDTIYF
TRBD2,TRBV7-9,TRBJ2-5,CASSTRLAGDLETQYF
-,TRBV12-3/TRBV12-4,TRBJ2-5,CASSLGAKETQYF
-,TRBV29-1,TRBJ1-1,CSVVPSTGPNTEAFF
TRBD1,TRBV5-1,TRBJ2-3,CASSLEGAGDTQYF
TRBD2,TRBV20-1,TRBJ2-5,CSAGTSGRLQETQYF
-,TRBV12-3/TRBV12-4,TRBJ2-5,CASRPRGGETQYF
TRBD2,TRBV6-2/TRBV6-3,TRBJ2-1,CASRTTSGFYNEQFF
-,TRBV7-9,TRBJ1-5,CASNLDGTSNQPQHF